What follows are 17 T cell receptor beta chains derived from one specimen sequenced in a study of preoperative IRX-2 immunotherapy in early breast cancer. Data came from immunoSEQ multiplex PCR; TCRdb stores just in-frame clones and leaves some out. Of 30,000 to 35,000 clones in the sample, roughly four fifths are singletons; the top ten hold around 2.6%. Indicated treatment: preoperative locoregional IRX-2 cytokine immunotherapy. The sequenced sample was lymph node tissue, obtained from a patient treated with IRX-2 immunotherapy. All receptors derive from a human donor with breast cancer.

J is TRBJ2-2 and V is TRBV6-8, with D perhaps assigned TRBD1 or TRBD2 (6 bases each). In germline, CDR1 is MNHGY, CDR2 SAAAGT. V lost 6 bases to trimming and J lost 4 bases, with 21 bases between them. CDR3 size: 17 residues. The CDR3 sequence is CASRNSRGTLSTGELFF. The CDR3, as DNA: TGTGCCAGCAGAAACTCTCGGGGGACACTCAGCACCGGGGAGCTGTTTTTT.

This chain uses TRBV28 with TRBJ1-2, with a weak D call TRBD1 (5 bases). This CDR3 is built from 15 residues. Trimming took off 6 bases at V and 3 bases at J, with 17 bases between the two ends. The germline V gene has CDR1 MDHEN and CDR2 SYDVKM. CDR3 in amino acids: CASRSPPQAYYGYTF. In nucleotides, the CDR3 is TGTGCCAGCAGATCCCCCCCACAGGCTTACTATGGCTACACCTTC.

This sequence joins TRBV11-3 and TRBJ1-4; D may be TRBD1 (6 bases). V was pared by 0 bases and J by 7 bases, with 15 bases between. CDR3 length: 16 amino acids. CDR1 and CDR2 (germline): SGHNT, YENEEA. In nucleotides, the CDR3 is TGTGCCAGCAGCTTAGATCGGTTACAGGGACTTGAAAAACTGTTTTTT. Protein sequence: CASSLDRLQGLEKLFF.

This clone appeared a few times. The rearrangement links TRBV18 to TRBJ1-2, with 11 bases aligning to TRBD1. The CDR3 covers 16 residues. The V segment lost 4 bases and the J segment 3 bases; nucleotides outside the gene matches: 7. Germline values: CDR1 KGHSH, CDR2 LQKENI. The CDR3 nucleotides are TGTGCCAGCTCACTTCCGGGGACAGGGGGATACTATGGCTACACCTTC. Protein sequence: CASSLPGTGGYYGYTF.

The chain links TRBV2 to TRBJ2-3; TRBD1 aligns across 9 bases. The CDR3 extends over 16 amino acids. V dropped 4 bases and J dropped 1; count of bases not matched to a gene: 6. Germline values: CDR1 SNHLY, CDR2 FYNNEI. The CDR3 protein is CASSGLGQGRTDTQYF. In DNA, the CDR3 is TGTGCCAGCAGTGGACTGGGACAGGGACGCACAGATACGCAGTATTTT.

The CDR3 spells CASSPTGRTNEKLFF. DNA of the CDR3: TGTGCCAGCAGTCCAACAGGGCGAACTAATGAAAAACTGTTTTTT. The chain carries TRBV28 and TRBJ1-4; TRBD1 is a possible D gene (6 bases). The CDR3 is 15 residues long. In germline, CDR1 is MDHEN, CDR2 SYDVKM. The ends were cut back, 5 bases at V and 1 base at J, with 11 bases in the middle.

The count of this clone is one. The CDR3 DNA sequence: TGTGCCAGCTTTATTTTAGCGGGATATTCCTACAATGAGCAGTTCTTC. It encodes CASFILAGYSYNEQFF. The chain is built from TRBV6-8 and TRBJ2-1; 8 nucleotides line up with TRBD2. Germline V gene sequence: CDR1 MNHGY, CDR2 SAAAGT. The J segment lost 1 base and the V segment lost 8 bases, leaving 10 bases of the junction unmatched. The CDR3 spans 16 residues.

The chain is built from TRBV6-8 and TRBJ1-5; D ambiguous. Looked up from germline, CDR1 is MNHGY and CDR2 is SAAAGT. The CDR3 is 13 residues long. The germline V and J ends were trimmed by 3 bases and 6 bases, with 9 bases remaining between them. The CDR3: CASSYSPGQPQHF. The CDR3 DNA reads TGTGCCAGCAGTTATTCTCCTGGTCAGCCCCAGCATTTT.

The chain uses TRBV29-1 and TRBJ2-2; 7 bases line up with TRBD1. Trimming removed 5 bases from V and 6 bases from J; junction bases left unmatched: 3. Germline CDR1 and CDR2: SQVTM and ANQGSEA. The CDR3 is 12 residues long. The CDR3 DNA reads TGCAGCGTTACCCAGGGGGCCGGGGAGCTGTTTTTT. It translates to CSVTQGAGELFF.

The rearrangement joins TRBV19 to TRBJ1-1, with D tentatively TRBD1 (5 bases). This CDR3 has 12 residues. Per germline, CDR1 LNHDA and CDR2 SQIVND (reference sequence). V was clipped by 7 bases and J by 7 bases, with 13 bases between them. The CDR3 region is CASIWGSFEAFF. The CDR3 bases are TGTGCCAGTATCTGGGGCTCTTTTGAAGCTTTCTTT.

The chain is built from TRBV6-7 and TRBJ2-2; a possible D gene is TRBD1 (6 bases). TRBV6-7 is labeled an ORF, and its function is uncertain. The CDR3 extends over 14 amino acids. V was shortened by 8 bases and J by 4 bases, with 14 bases between the two germline ends. For the CDR3, the DNA is TGTGCCAGCGTCAGGGGTTCTGGCACCGGGGAGCTGTTTTTT. This codes for CASVRGSGTGELFF.

The genes are TRBV18 and TRBJ2-7, with TRBD1 as a possible D gene (6 bases). This CDR3 is 15 amino acids long. V lost 3 bases to trimming and J lost 2 bases, with 14 bases between them. Per the germline V gene, CDR1 is KGHSH and CDR2 is LQKENI. CDR3 nucleotides: TGTGCCAGCTCACCTGGGACAACGAGCCCCTACGAGCAGTACTTC. Translated: CASSPGTTSPYEQYF.

This chain links TRBV12-5 with TRBJ1-1; no clear D. From germline, CDR1 is LGHNT and CDR2 FRNRAP. V gave up 1 base and J gave up 4 bases, with 7 bases separating them. The CDR3 totals 13 residues. CDR3 DNA: TGTGCTAGTGGTTTGGCCCTGGGCACTGAAGCTTTCTTT. Residues: CASGLALGTEAFF.

This chain uses TRBV15 with TRBJ2-7; 7 nucleotides line up with TRBD1. The CDR3 is made up of 14 amino acids. V lost 9 bases, J lost 0 bases, and 8 bases stayed unmatched. Germline-derived CDR1 and CDR2 are LNHNV and YYDKDF (reference sequence). In nucleotides, the CDR3 is TGTGCCACGCAACAGGGGCCCAGCTCCTACGAGCAGTACTTC. It specifies CATQQGPSSYEQYF. Full variable domain (missing parts from reference TRBV15 and TRBJ2-7): DAMVIQNPRYQVTQFGKPVTLSCSQTLNHNVMYWYQQKSSQAPKLLFHYYDKDFNNEADTPDNFQSRRPNTSFCFLDIRSPGLGDTAMYLCATQQGPSSYEQYFGPGTRLTVT.

V is TRBV29-1 and J is TRBJ2-3; D remains ambiguous. Germline V gives CDR1 SQVTM, CDR2 ANQGSEA. Deletions cut 3 bases from V and 8 bases from J, with 21 bases between. This CDR3 is 15 amino acids long. The CDR3 is CSVEAVLGLMGTQYF. The CDR3 nucleotides read TGCAGCGTTGAGGCGGTTTTGGGATTAATGGGTACGCAGTATTTT.

This chain joins TRBV11-3 and TRBJ2-3; 10 positions agree with TRBD1. This CDR3 region has 16 residues. The germline V gene encodes CDR1 SGHNT and CDR2 YENEEA. V shed 4 bases and J 8 bases; nucleotides not matched to a gene: 12. The CDR3 bases are TGTGCCAGCAGCTACAACCGGGACAGGGGCCTCAGTACGCAGTATTTT. This gives the protein CASSYNRDRGLSTQYF.

This clone has only a few counts. The CDR3 loop is CASSGRRVDRRSGNTIYF. The DNA of the CDR3 is TGTGCCAGCAGTGGCCGTCGAGTCGACAGGCGATCTGGAAACACCATATATTTT. The V gene is TRBV6-8, the J gene TRBJ1-3, with a possible D match to TRBD1 (6 bases). The germline V gene has CDR1 MNHGY and CDR2 SAAAGT. The ends were cut back, 5 bases at V and 1 base at J, with 21 bases in the middle. The CDR3 consists of 18 residues.